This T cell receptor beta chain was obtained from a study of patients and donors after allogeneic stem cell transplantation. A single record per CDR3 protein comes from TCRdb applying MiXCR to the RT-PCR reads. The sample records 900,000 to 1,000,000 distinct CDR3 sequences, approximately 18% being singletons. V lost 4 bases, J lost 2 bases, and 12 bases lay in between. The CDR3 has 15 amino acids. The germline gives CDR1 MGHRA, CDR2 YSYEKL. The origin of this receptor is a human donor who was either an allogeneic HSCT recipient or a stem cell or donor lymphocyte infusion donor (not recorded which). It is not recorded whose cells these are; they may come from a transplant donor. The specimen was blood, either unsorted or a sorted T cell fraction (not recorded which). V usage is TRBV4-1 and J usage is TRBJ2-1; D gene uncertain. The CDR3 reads CASSPFLRPYNEQFF. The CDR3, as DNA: TGCGCCAGCAGCCCCTTCCTTAGACCCTACAATGAGCAGTTCTTC.